This entry lists 21 T cell receptor beta chains sequenced from one sample in a study of shared clonotypes between healthy human individuals. Assay: immunoSEQ multiplex PCR; the TCRdb copy retains only in-frame clones and omits some. This table has about 530,000 clones, almost 97% appearing once. Source material: naive CD4+ T cells sorted from blood. Subset specified: CD45RA+ positively selected. Receptors were obtained from a woman aged 25-40 years in good health.

The V and J genes are TRBV19 and TRBJ1-1, with 7 bases that match TRBD1. The CDR3 consists of 12 residues. Per germline, CDR1 LNHDA and CDR2 SQIVND (reference sequence). Unmatched junction bases numbered 3, after V lost 6 bases and J lost 5 bases. The CDR3 reads CASRKQGTEAFF. The DNA of the CDR3 is TGTGCCAGTAGGAAACAGGGGACTGAAGCTTTCTTT.

Only one count was recorded for this clone. The V and J genes are TRBV10-3 and TRBJ2-5; D not certain. The better agreement between TRBJ2-7 and the DNA end casts doubt on the J call. The CDR3 is made up of 12 amino acids. CDR1 and CDR2 from the germline V gene are ENHRY and SYGVKD. The CDR3 DNA sequence: TGTGCCATCAGTGAGTCCTCCTACGAGCAGTACTTC. Its translation: CAISESSYEQYF.

V usage is TRBV2 and J usage is TRBJ2-7; 9 positions match TRBD2. The J segment lost 6 bases and the V segment lost 7 bases, leaving 7 bases of the junction unmatched. CDR1 SNHLY and CDR2 FYNNEI come from the germline V gene. The CDR3 is 13 residues long. The CDR3 nucleotides are TGTGCCAGCACTGGGACTAGCTCACTCGAGCAGTACTTC. It specifies CASTGTSSLEQYF.

The chain combines TRBV6-5 with TRBJ2-7; D is tentatively TRBD1 or TRBD2 (6 bases each). This CDR3 has 15 residues. Trimming shortened V by 6 bases and J by 4 bases, and 19 bases separated the two germline ends. Germline V gene lookup returns CDR1 MNHEY and CDR2 SVGAGI. The CDR3 region is CASRPYRGTNYEQYF. The CDR3 DNA is TGTGCCAGCAGACCGTACCGGGGGACAAATTACGAGCAGTACTTC.

The CDR3 bases are TGTGCCAGCAGTCCCCAATACTACGAGCAGTACTTC. Its translation is CASSPQYYEQYF. The chain joins TRBV28 to TRBJ2-7, with no clear D. V was shortened by 5 bases and J by 3 bases, with 8 bases between the two germline ends. This CDR3 is built from 12 residues. Germline loops: CDR1 MDHEN, CDR2 SYDVKM.

The chain recombines TRBV28 with TRBJ1-5, with 7 bases fitting TRBD1. The CDR3 is 15 amino acids. V shed 5 bases and J 6 bases; nucleotides not matched to a gene: 10. The germline gives CDR1 MDHEN, CDR2 SYDVKM. Here the CDR3 reads CASSRPRGLGQPQHF. CDR3 DNA sequence: TGTGCCAGCAGTAGACCCAGGGGGTTAGGTCAGCCCCAGCATTTT. Full variable domain (rest looked up from reference TRBV28 and TRBJ1-5): DVKVTQSSRYLVKRTGEKVFLECVQDMDHENMFWYRQDPGLGLRLIYFSYDVKMKEKGDIPEGYSVSREKKERFSLILESASTNQTSMYLCASSRPRGLGQPQHFGDGTRLSIL.

This chain connects TRBV5-1 to TRBJ2-7, with D perhaps matching TRBD1 or TRBD2 (5 bases each). The length of the CDR3 is 14 residues. The germline gives CDR1 SGHRS, CDR2 YFSETQ. V lost 3 bases, J lost 2 bases, and 12 bases lay in between. The DNA of the CDR3 is TGCGCCAGCAGCTCTACCGGGACGACCTACGAGCAGTACTTC. Its translation: CASSSTGTTYEQYF.

The chain joins TRBV7-3 to TRBJ2-1; 10 bases line up with TRBD2. The V and J ends lost 6 bases and 6 bases, in that order; junction bases with no gene match: 8. CDR1 SGHTA and CDR2 FQGTGA come from the germline V gene. CDR3 size: 15 residues. The CDR3 DNA reads as TGTGCCAGCAGATCTAGCGGGAGATCGTCCAATGAGCAGTTCTTC. Protein product: CASRSSGRSSNEQFF.

The rearrangement links TRBV15 to TRBJ2-7; D uncertain. CDR3 length equals 13 residues. Looked up from germline, CDR1 is LNHNV and CDR2 is YYDKDF (reference sequence). V gave up 0 bases and J gave up 1 base, with 4 bases separating them. The CDR3: CATSRDLSYEQYF. CDR3 DNA sequence: TGTGCCACCAGCAGAGATCTGTCCTACGAGCAGTACTTC.

V and J are TRBV28 and TRBJ2-7; unclear D gene. This CDR3 comprises 15 residues. V shed 5 bases and J shed 0 bases, with 14 bases lying between them. Germline CDR1 reads MDHEN; CDR2 reads SYDVKM. The CDR3 loop reads CASSPPSGTSYEQYF. CDR3 sequence (DNA): TGTGCCAGCAGTCCTCCGTCCGGCACCTCCTACGAGCAGTACTTC.

CDR3 bases: TGCGCCAGCAGCCAAGGGTCTTTTAGGGGACAGGGAAACATTCAGTACTTC. Protein sequence: CASSQGSFRGQGNIQYF. This rearrangement joins TRBV4-1 to TRBJ2-4; 9 bases line up with TRBD1. V was clipped by 1 base and J by 6 bases; unmatched bases: 10. The V gene's germline CDR1 is MGHRA and CDR2 YSYEKL. The CDR3 totals 17 residues.

The chain combines TRBV30 with TRBJ1-4; no clear D. V was pared by 2 bases and J by 4 bases, with 8 bases between. Looked up from germline, CDR1 is GTSNPN and CDR2 is SVGIG (reference sequence). There are 13 residues in the CDR3. The CDR3 region has the DNA TGTGCCTGGAGTAACAGACTTAATGAAAAACTGTTTTTT. Amino acid sequence: CAWSNRLNEKLFF.

CDR3 sequence: CASSLVGANTEAFF. The CDR3 region has the DNA TGCGCCAGCAGCTTGGTTGGGGCGAACACTGAAGCTTTCTTT. The rearrangement joins TRBV5-1 to TRBJ1-1, with D possibly TRBD1 on 5 matching bases. The CDR3 length is 14 residues. Between the trimmed V and J ends, which lost 0 bases and 1 base, there was a span of 7 bases. Germline assignment: CDR1 SGHRS and CDR2 YFSETQ. The entire variable domain, with the rest obtained from reference TRBV5-1 and TRBJ1-1, is as follows: KAGVTQTPRYLIKTRGQQVTLSCSPISGHRSVSWYQQTPGQGLQFLFEYFSETQRNKGNFPGRFSGRQFSNSRSEMNVSTLELGDSALYLCASSLVGANTEAFFGQGTRLTVV.

The rearrangement links TRBV30 to TRBJ2-4, with unresolved D. Trimming took 3 bases from V and 8 from J, leaving 8 bases between them. CDR3 length equals 11 residues. Germline V gene sequence: CDR1 GTSNPN, CDR2 SVGIG (reference sequence). The CDR3 region has the DNA TGTGCCTGGAGCATACTGGACATTCAGTACTTC. It translates to CAWSILDIQYF.

This chain connects TRBV7-9 to TRBJ2-7; TRBD1 aligns across 7 bases. CDR3 size: 14 residues. Germline V gives CDR1 SEHNR, CDR2 FQNEAQ (reference sequence). V was pared by 4 bases and J by 5 bases, with 8 bases of the junction left unmatched. CDR3 in amino acids: CASSSPDRVHEQYF. The CDR3 DNA reads TGTGCCAGCAGCTCCCCTGACAGGGTACACGAGCAGTACTTC.

V and J are TRBV30 and TRBJ1-4, with a tentative D call TRBD1 (5 bases). This CDR3 region has 13 residues. Germline V gene sequence: CDR1 GTSNPN, CDR2 SVGIG (reference sequence). Trimming took 0 bases from V and 7 from J, leaving 9 bases between them. The CDR3 protein is CAWSVNGGEKLFF. The CDR3 coding sequence is TGTGCCTGGAGTGTGAATGGGGGTGAAAAACTGTTTTTT.

The chain uses TRBV30 and TRBJ2-5, with D tentatively TRBD2 (5 bases). The end of the DNA fits TRBJ2-7 better, so the J call may be wrong. CDR3 length: 14 amino acids. CDR1 and CDR2 (germline): GTSNPN, SVGIG (reference sequence). As DNA, the CDR3 is TGTGCCTGGAGTGTGGCGGAGACTACCTACGAGCAGTACTTC. It translates to CAWSVAETTYEQYF.

The table lists this clone with a count of one. CDR3 region: CASSSGQHYGYTF. The CDR3 DNA follows: TGTGCCAGCAGTTCAGGTCAGCACTATGGCTACACCTTC. The J gene is TRBJ1-2, the V gene TRBV28; D remains ambiguous. Trimming left V 4 bases short and J 3 bases short, with 9 bases between. The CDR3 spans 13 residues. CDR1 is MDHEN, CDR2 SYDVKM, per germline.

The rearrangement links TRBV5-1 to TRBJ2-2; 7 nucleotides align to TRBD2. CDR1 and CDR2 (germline): SGHRS, YFSETQ. V shed 0 bases, J shed 5 bases, and the junction held 7 bases outside the gene matches. CDR3 length: 16 residues. The CDR3 loop reads CASSLAPSGITGELFF. CDR3 nucleotide sequence: TGCGCCAGCAGCTTGGCACCCAGCGGGATAACCGGGGAGCTGTTTTTT.

The V and J genes are TRBV7-6 and TRBJ2-7, with 9 bases identical to TRBD2. The V gene end was trimmed by 2 bases and the J gene end by 1 base; junction bases not matched to a gene: 6. Germline loops: CDR1 SGHVS, CDR2 FNYEAQ. This CDR3 contains 16 residues. CDR3 amino acids: CASSLTSGLASYEQYF. The CDR3 DNA reads TGTGCCAGCAGCTTAACCTCGGGACTAGCATCCTACGAGCAGTACTTC. Drawing the rest from reference TRBV7-6 and TRBJ2-7, the complete variable domain is GAGVSQSPRYKVTKRGQDVALRCDPISGHVSLYWYRQALGQGPEFLTYFNYEAQQDKSGLPNDRFSAERPEGSISTLTIQRTEQRDSAMYRCASSLTSGLASYEQYFGPGTRLTVT.

This clone appeared a single time. The chain recombines TRBV27 with TRBJ2-7, with 8 bases that match TRBD1. The CDR3 totals 14 residues. CDR1 MNHEY and CDR2 SMNVEV come from the germline V gene (reference sequence). With V trimmed by 5 bases and J by 6 bases, 9 bases remained unmatched. This CDR3 is CASSQPGQVREQYF. The CDR3 DNA sequence: TGTGCCAGCAGTCAACCGGGACAGGTACGCGAGCAGTACTTC.